The 25 T cell receptor beta chains given below trace back to one sample, sequenced in a study of read filtering for tumor transcriptome and immune sequencing. This library used roughly 400 ng RNA and molecular barcoded adaptors spanning alpha/delta and beta/gamma chains. TCRdb reanalysed the reads using MiXCR and keeps one entry per CDR3 protein. The table shows tens of thousands of distinct CDR3 sequences, with around 20% occurring only once. The sample comprised a population of CD138-negative cells sorted from bone marrow. The receptors here all came from a donor aged 40 or over with multiple myeloma.

This clonotype has a count of ten or more. The chain couples TRBV5-1 to TRBJ2-3; D remains ambiguous. In germline, CDR1 is SGHRS, CDR2 YFSETQ. The CDR3 spans 16 residues. Trimming pared 0 bases from V and 4 bases from J, leaving 15 bases between. In DNA form, the CDR3 reads TGCGCCAGCAGCTTGGCCTTACTCCACGTGGCAGATACGCAGTATTTT. Translation: CASSLALLHVADTQYF.

This clonotype was seen repeatedly, ten times or more. This chain connects TRBV29-1 to TRBJ1-4, with 8 bases lining up with TRBD1. This CDR3 spans 14 amino acids. V gave up 6 bases and J gave up 8 bases; unmatched junction bases: 11. The V gene's germline CDR1 is SQVTM and CDR2 ANQGSEA. The DNA for the CDR3 is TGCAGCGTACGGATTGGACAGGGCGGGGAAAAACTGTTTTTT. Translation: CSVRIGQGGEKLFF. Variable domain in full (rest from reference TRBV29-1 and TRBJ1-4): SAVISQKPSRDICQRGTSLTIQCQVDSQVTMMFWYRQQPGQSLTLIATANQGSEATYESGFVIDKFPISRPNLTFSTLTVSNMSPEDSSIYLCSVRIGQGGEKLFFGSGTQLSVL.

This clonotype occurred many times. The gene calls are TRBV29-1 and TRBJ1-3; D not certain. The CDR3 spans 13 residues. The V gene's germline CDR1 is SQVTM and CDR2 ANQGSEA. The germline V and J ends were trimmed by 1 base and 0 bases, with 4 bases remaining between them. CDR3 coding DNA: TGCAGCGTTGAAGTGTACTCTGGAAACACCATATATTTT. Translated: CSVEVYSGNTIYF.

As concerns this clonotype: A much more abundant neighbour one base away suggests this may be a read error. The rearrangement joins TRBV29-1 to TRBJ2-7; D is possibly TRBD1 or TRBD2 (5 bases each). Per germline, CDR1 SQVTM and CDR2 ANQGSEA. CDR3 length: 13 amino acids. V lost 0 bases, J lost 6 bases, and 12 bases lay in between. This CDR3 is CSVEDRDRCEQYF. Here the CDR3 DNA reads TGCAGCGTTGAAGATAGGGACCGCTGCGAGCAGTACTTC.

This clonotype was detected ten times or more. V usage is TRBV6-5 and J usage is TRBJ2-1; 8 positions agree with TRBD1. CDR3 length equals 14 residues. The V gene's germline CDR1 is MNHEY and CDR2 SVGAGI. With 6 bases clipped from V and 2 bases from J, the junction kept 3 bases outside the gene matches. The CDR3 DNA follows: TGTGCCAGCAGCCGGGACAGGCCCTACAATGAGCAGTTCTTC. Its protein is CASSRDRPYNEQFF.

The chain combines TRBV6-5 with TRBJ2-3; D may match TRBD1 or TRBD2 (5 bases each). The CDR3 extends over 13 amino acids. Germline V gene lookup returns CDR1 MNHEY and CDR2 SVGAGI. V was pared by 6 bases and J by 4 bases, with 11 bases between. The DNA for the CDR3 is TGTGCCAGCAGAACAATGGGGGCAGATACGCAGTATTTT. This gives the protein CASRTMGADTQYF.

The rearrangement joins TRBV6-2 or TRBV6-3 to TRBJ1-1; D is possibly TRBD1 (5 bases). CDR3 length equals 16 residues. Germline-derived CDR1 and CDR2 are MNHEY and SVGEGT. The V gene lost 5 bases and the J gene lost 0 bases, with 16 bases spanning the gap. In DNA form, the CDR3 reads TGTGCCAGCAGTCCTGACTCGGGACGGTTGAACACTGAAGCTTTCTTT. Translation: CASSPDSGRLNTEAFF.

This clonotype came up many times. The chain couples TRBV28 to TRBJ2-2; TRBD1 or TRBD2 may be the D gene (5 bases each). V was shortened by 6 bases and J by 1 base, with 21 bases between the two germline ends. The CDR3 consists of 18 residues. Germline CDR1 MDHEN, CDR2 SYDVKM. CDR3 in amino acids: CASSPRAWGPMNTGELFF. The CDR3 DNA sequence: TGTGCCAGCAGCCCTAGGGCTTGGGGACCCATGAACACCGGGGAGCTGTTTTTT.

This clonotype came up many times. J is TRBJ2-7 and V is TRBV7-2; no firm D call. The V and J ends lost 5 bases and 3 bases respectively, with 8 bases between them. Germline V gene lookup returns CDR1 SGHTA and CDR2 FQGNSA. The CDR3 is made up of 12 amino acids. The CDR3 region is CASSTAFYEQYF. CDR3 in DNA: TGTGCCAGCAGCACGGCCTTCTACGAGCAGTACTTC. Together with reference TRBV7-2 and TRBJ2-7, the CDR3 gives the full variable domain: GAGVSQSPSNKVTEKGKDVELRCDPISGHTALYWYRQSLGQGLEFLIYFQGNSAPDKSGLPSDRFSAERTGGSVSTLTIQRTQQEDSAVYLCASSTAFYEQYFGPGTRLTVT.

To note about this clonotype: A read error is possible here, since a much larger clone lies one base away. The rearrangement links TRBV7-9 to TRBJ1-1; weak D call: TRBD1 (5 bases). The germline CDR1 and CDR2 sequences are SEHNR and FQNEAQ (reference sequence). The CDR3 sequence is 15 residues long. The DNA of the CDR3 is TGTGCCAGCAGCTTAAGGACCAGGGATGCACCTGAAGCTTCCTTT. Its protein product is CASSLRTRDAPEASF.

Worth noting for this clonotype: This may be a read error, as it is one base from a much larger clone. The chain links TRBV5-1 to TRBJ2-5; TRBD2 matches 9 bases. J was trimmed by 5 bases and V by 4 bases; bases with no gene match: 9. In germline, CDR1 is SGHRS, CDR2 YFSETQ. This CDR3 has 15 residues. The CDR3 DNA follows: TGCGCCAGCAGCCCCGGGACTAGCAGTGGGGAGACCCAGTACTTC. Translated, it gives CASSPGTSSGETQYF.

There are many counts of this clonotype. The chain combines TRBV6-2 or TRBV6-3 with TRBJ2-1, with 10 bases that match TRBD1. V lost 7 bases, J lost 6 bases, and 9 bases stayed unmatched. The CDR3 runs 15 residues. Germline V gives CDR1 MNHEY, CDR2 SVGEGT. The DNA of the CDR3 is TGTGCCAGCACCCCCGCCGGGACAGGGGTCAATGAGCAGTTCTTC. Its translation: CASTPAGTGVNEQFF.

In its sample, this clonotype is medium-sized. This chain connects TRBV10-1 to TRBJ2-1, with a weak D call TRBD1 (5 bases). This CDR3 has 13 amino acids. V was cut by 1 base and J by 6 bases, with 7 bases left in between. Germline loops: CDR1 WNHNN, CDR2 SYGVQD (reference sequence). In DNA form, the CDR3 reads TGCGCCAGCAGTGAGTATCAGGGCAATGAGCAGTTCTTC. Its translation is CASSEYQGNEQFF.

The V gene is TRBV2, the J gene TRBJ2-7; TRBD2 matches at 8 bases. CDR3 length: 15 amino acids. Trimming took 6 bases from V and 3 from J; bases not matched to a gene: 10. Germline V gives CDR1 SNHLY, CDR2 FYNNEI. CDR3 protein: CASSKTSDPIYEQYF. The DNA of the CDR3 is TGTGCCAGCAGCAAGACTAGCGACCCGATCTACGAGCAGTACTTC.

In its sample, this clonotype was seen many times. This rearrangement joins TRBV9 to TRBJ2-3; D call uncertain. Germline CDR1 is SGDLS and CDR2 is YYNGEE. The CDR3 spans 13 residues. The V end lost 4 bases, the J end lost 0 bases, and 6 bases lay between the germline ends. The CDR3 coding sequence is TGTGCCAGCAGCAGAGCTAGCACAGATACGCAGTATTTT. Residues: CASSRASTDTQYF.

Note on this clonotype: This could be a read error, since a much larger clone is one nucleotide away. The chain uses TRBV6-2 or TRBV6-3 and TRBJ2-7; 8 bases are shared with TRBD2. The CDR3 is 15 residues long. V shed 6 bases, J shed 0 bases, and the junction held 7 bases outside the gene matches. The germline CDR1 and CDR2 sequences are MNHEY and SVGEGT. The CDR3 loop is CASRKIAGFSYEQYF. CDR3 nucleotide sequence: TGTGCCAGCAGAAAAATAGCGGGATTCTCCTACGAGCAGTACTTC.

V gene TRBV19 combines with J gene TRBJ1-2; 10 bases are a match to TRBD1. Germline V lookup: CDR1 LNHDA, CDR2 SQIVND (reference sequence). The CDR3 totals 15 residues. Losses at the gene ends were 5 bases for V and 4 bases for J; bases not matched to a gene: 7. Here the CDR3 DNA reads TGTGCCAGTAGTTTCGGGACAGGGGCCGGCTATGGCTACACCTTC. Amino acid sequence: CASSFGTGAGYGYTF.

This clonotype has a count of ten or more. The chain joins TRBV5-1 to TRBJ1-2, with TRBD1 matching 10 bases. The J segment lost 8 bases and the V segment lost 2 bases, leaving 6 bases of the junction unmatched. The CDR3 is 14 residues long. From germline, CDR1 is SGHRS and CDR2 YFSETQ. DNA for the CDR3: TGCGCCAGCAGCTTTAAGGGGACAGGGGAAGGCTACACCTTC. It translates to CASSFKGTGEGYTF.

This clonotype was seen just once. This may come from a read error, since a much larger clone is one base off. This chain joins TRBV7-9 and TRBJ2-1; perhaps TRBD2 as D (5 bases). The CDR3 extends over 15 amino acids. Germline V gives CDR1 SEHNR, CDR2 FQNEAQ (reference sequence). V lost 11 bases and J lost 3, with 20 bases in between. The CDR3 sequence: CAGTKGRLNYNEQFF. The CDR3 DNA is TGTGCCGGCACTAAAGGGAGACTAAACTACAATGAGCAGTTCTTC. Using reference TRBV7-9 and TRBJ2-1 for the parts outside the CDR3, the full variable domain is DTGVSQNPRHKITKRGQNVTFRCDPISEHNRLYWYRQTLGQGPEFLTYFQNEAQLEKSRLLSDRFSAERPKGSFSTLEIQRTEQGDSAMYLCAGTKGRLNYNEQFFGPGTRLTVL.

The sample holds many counts of this clonotype. The chain employs TRBV12-3 or TRBV12-4 and TRBJ2-5, with D tentatively TRBD1 (5 bases). The V and J ends lost 5 bases and 2 bases respectively, with 9 bases between them. This CDR3 has 13 amino acids. The CDR3 protein is CASSKGQQETQYF. CDR3 nucleotide sequence: TGTGCCAGCAGTAAGGGGCAGCAAGAGACCCAGTACTTC.

This clonotype was observed many times. The chain uses TRBV6-1 and TRBJ2-3; no clear D gene. Germline V gene data show CDR1 as MNHNS and CDR2 as SASEGT. V lost 5 bases and J 4 bases, leaving 10 bases between the germline ends. The CDR3 extends over 13 amino acids. CDR3 protein: CASSYYKADTQYF. In DNA, the CDR3 is TGTGCCAGCAGTTACTATAAGGCAGATACGCAGTATTTT.

This clonotype was seen ten or more times. V gene TRBV7-2 combines with J gene TRBJ1-1; D unclear. The V and J ends lost 0 bases and 7 bases respectively, with 12 bases between them. This CDR3 region has 14 residues. Per the germline V gene, CDR1 is SGHTA and CDR2 is FQGNSA. The CDR3 here is CASSLAEGIGEAFF. The CDR3 DNA sequence: TGTGCCAGCAGCTTAGCGGAGGGCATCGGTGAAGCTTTCTTT.

With respect to this clonotype: The conserved closing phenylalanine or tryptophan is absent in this CDR3, likely reflecting a read error. The chain employs TRBV7-2 and TRBJ2-1, with D uncertain. The CDR3 covers 13 residues. In germline, CDR1 is SGHTA, CDR2 FQGNSA. CDR3 in amino acids: CASSLSPHNEQFL. The DNA for the CDR3 is TGTGCTAGCAGCTTATCTCCCCACAATGAGCAGTTCCTC.

This clonotype has ten or more counts. The V gene is TRBV19, the J gene TRBJ1-5; D possibly corresponds to TRBD1 (5 bases). Trimming shortened V by 10 bases and J by 4 bases, and 11 bases separated the two germline ends. CDR1 is LNHDA and CDR2 is SQIVND in the germline V gene (reference sequence). The CDR3 is made up of 12 amino acids. This CDR3 reads CATSRGNQPQHF. The CDR3, as DNA: TGTGCCACATCTCGGGGGAATCAGCCCCAGCATTTT.

This clonotype was recorded many times. The genes are TRBV5-1 and TRBJ2-7; D unresolved. The CDR3 runs 13 residues. The germline V gene encodes CDR1 SGHRS and CDR2 YFSETQ. Trimming cost V 0 bases and J 6 bases, with 10 bases left between them. For the CDR3, the DNA is TGCGCCAGCAGCTTGGACACCTTCCGCGAGCAGTACTTC. Translating it yields CASSLDTFREQYF. The full variable domain, rest sourced from reference TRBV5-1 and TRBJ2-7, is KAGVTQTPRYLIKTRGQQVTLSCSPISGHRSVSWYQQTPGQGLQFLFEYFSETQRNKGNFPGRFSGRQFSNSRSEMNVSTLELGDSALYLCASSLDTFREQYFGPGTRLTVT.